This entry concerns a single T cell receptor beta chain. V dropped 7 bases and J dropped 1; count of bases not matched to a gene: 4. CDR1 MNHNS and CDR2 SASEGT come from the germline V gene. There are 15 residues in the CDR3. Some clones are missing from TCRdb's copy, which holds only in-frame ones; the method was immunoSEQ multiplex PCR. The profile covers tens of thousands of clones, with 75% to 95% appearing a single time and around 1.7% taken by the ten largest. The sample belongs to a study of T cell changes during pregnancy in multiple sclerosis. The chain uses TRBV6-1 and TRBJ2-1; 10 nucleotides match TRBD2. The sequence came from a female donor in good health, enrolled as a control in a pregnancy study. The sequencing used peripheral blood, collected in the first trimester of pregnancy. CDR3 bases: TGTGCCAGCATTAAGACTAGCGGGTCCTACAATGAGCAGTTCTTC. It yields the protein CASIKTSGSYNEQFF.